Listed below are T cell receptor beta chains from one sample, sequenced in a study of long-term antiretroviral therapy in people with HIV. Here immunoSEQ multiplex PCR was the method, and the copy in TCRdb shows in-frame clones only, minus some. The repertoire includes approximately 39,000 clones, over 80% of them detected once, and around 5.1% sits in the top ten. The sample was unsorted PBMCs, taken 1.5 years after starting antiretroviral therapy. All receptors derive from a man between 18 and 35 years old with HIV. Both conserved end residues are part of each CDR3. Each record gives: V gene, J gene, D gene, clone size, CDR3 protein, CDR3 DNA. A D gene is named only where the DNA matches it firmly. Some rows mark clone size as missing; the rest say once, few, many or name a class of expanded clone.

V gene: TRBV15
J gene: TRBJ2-7
D gene: -
clone size: -
CDR3 protein: CATSRERDSSYEQYF
CDR3 DNA: TGTGCCACCAGCAGAGAAAGAGACAGCTCCTACGAGCAGTACTTC

V gene: TRBV15
J gene: TRBJ2-3
D gene: TRBD2
clone size: -
CDR3 protein: CATSRHQRPGLAGGTDTQYF
CDR3 DNA: TGTGCCACCAGCAGACACCAGCGCCCGGGACTAGCGGGAGGCACAGATACGCAGTATTTT

V gene: TRBV7-8
J gene: TRBJ2-3
D gene: TRBD2
clone size: -
CDR3 protein: CASSPTSGSLSGTDTQYF
CDR3 DNA: TGTGCCAGCAGCCCGACTAGCGGGAGTCTATCAGGCACAGATACGCAGTATTTT

V gene: TRBV7-2
J gene: TRBJ2-2
D gene: TRBD1
clone size: -
CDR3 protein: CASSVHRGVGELFF
CDR3 DNA: TGTGCCAGCAGCGTCCACAGGGGGGTCGGGGAGCTGTTTTTT

V gene: TRBV29-1
J gene: TRBJ1-1
D gene: TRBD1
clone size: -
CDR3 protein: CSARTGNTEAFF
CDR3 DNA: TGCAGCGCCCGGACAGGGAACACTGAAGCTTTCTTT

V gene: TRBV6-5
J gene: TRBJ1-1
D gene: TRBD1
clone size: few
CDR3 protein: CASTNTGDTEAFF
CDR3 DNA: TGTGCCAGCACTAACACAGGGGACACTGAAGCTTTCTTT

V gene: TRBV18
J gene: TRBJ1-5
D gene: -
clone size: -
CDR3 protein: CASSGKVGNQPQHF
CDR3 DNA: TGTGCCAGCTCAGGGAAAGTTGGGAATCAGCCCCAGCATTTT

V gene: TRBV5-4
J gene: TRBJ2-7
D gene: TRBD1
clone size: -
CDR3 protein: CASRSGTGIGEQYF
CDR3 DNA: TGTGCCAGCAGATCCGGGACAGGGATCGGCGAGCAGTACTTC

V gene: TRBV18
J gene: TRBJ2-7
D gene: -
clone size: -
CDR3 protein: CASSGRSGVREQYF
CDR3 DNA: TGTGCCAGCTCCGGCCGTTCGGGGGTGCGAGAGCAGTACTTC

V gene: TRBV23-1
J gene: TRBJ2-1
D gene: -
clone size: -
CDR3 protein: CASRSQAFHVGYNEQFF
CDR3 DNA: TGCGCCAGCAGGTCACAGGCATTCCATGTAGGTTACAATGAGCAGTTCTTC

V gene: TRBV27
J gene: TRBJ1-5
D gene: -
clone size: -
CDR3 protein: CASSFSNQPQHF
CDR3 DNA: TGTGCCAGCAGTTTCAGTAATCAGCCCCAGCATTTT

V gene: TRBV25-1
J gene: TRBJ2-5
D gene: -
clone size: once
CDR3 protein: CASSVPGLFQETQYF
CDR3 DNA: TGTGCCAGCAGTGTTCCGGGACTCTTCCAAGAGACCCAGTACTTC

V gene: TRBV28
J gene: TRBJ1-5
D gene: -
clone size: -
CDR3 protein: CASSLSFASPQHF
CDR3 DNA: TGTGCCAGCAGTTTATCTTTCGCTTCGCCCCAGCATTTT

V gene: TRBV28
J gene: TRBJ1-1
D gene: -
clone size: -
CDR3 protein: CASSHPWTGSEAFF
CDR3 DNA: TGTGCCAGCAGTCATCCCTGGACGGGGAGTGAAGCTTTCTTT

V gene: TRBV28
J gene: TRBJ2-7
D gene: -
clone size: -
CDR3 protein: CATMSQTAGRYEQYF
CDR3 DNA: TGTGCCACCATGTCGCAAACGGCGGGACGCTACGAGCAGTACTTC

V gene: TRBV5-1
J gene: TRBJ2-2
D gene: -
clone size: -
CDR3 protein: CASSLAVNTGELFF
CDR3 DNA: TGCGCCAGCAGCCTTGCCGTGAACACCGGGGAGCTGTTTTTT

V gene: TRBV5-4
J gene: TRBJ2-7
D gene: TRBD1
clone size: -
CDR3 protein: CASSLTGQGNYEQYF
CDR3 DNA: TGTGCCAGCAGCTTGACCGGACAGGGTAACTACGAGCAGTACTTC

V gene: TRBV4-3
J gene: TRBJ2-1
D gene: -
clone size: -
CDR3 protein: CASSQDLNNEQFF
CDR3 DNA: TGCGCCAGCAGCCAAGATCTGAACAATGAGCAGTTCTTC

V gene: TRBV27
J gene: TRBJ2-7
D gene: -
clone size: -
CDR3 protein: CASRAGNLFEQYF
CDR3 DNA: TGTGCCAGCCGAGCGGGTAACTTGTTTGAGCAGTACTTC

V gene: TRBV16
J gene: TRBJ1-1
D gene: -
clone size: few
CDR3 protein: CASSQFQGFTEAFF
CDR3 DNA: TGTGCCAGCAGCCAATTCCAGGGTTTCACTGAAGCTTTCTTT

V gene: TRBV20-1
J gene: TRBJ2-7
D gene: -
clone size: -
CDR3 protein: CSAEGEGEQYF
CDR3 DNA: TGCAGTGCGGAGGGGGAGGGCGAGCAGTACTTC

V gene: TRBV6-1
J gene: TRBJ2-2
D gene: TRBD2
clone size: -
CDR3 protein: CASSEVGGSAGELFF
CDR3 DNA: TGTGCCAGCAGTGAAGTGGGAGGGTCGGCCGGGGAGCTGTTTTTT

V gene: TRBV4-2
J gene: TRBJ2-1
D gene: TRBD2
clone size: -
CDR3 protein: CASSQVPAGGPDEQFF
CDR3 DNA: TGTGCCAGCAGCCAAGTACCAGCGGGAGGGCCCGATGAGCAGTTCTTC

V gene: TRBV6-5
J gene: TRBJ2-3
D gene: TRBD2
clone size: -
CDR3 protein: CASSLGLAGDTQYF
CDR3 DNA: TGTGCCAGCAGTTTAGGACTAGCGGGAGATACGCAGTATTTT

V gene: TRBV18
J gene: TRBJ2-7
D gene: -
clone size: few
CDR3 protein: CASSLGTVPYEQYF
CDR3 DNA: TGTGCCAGCTCATTAGGGACGGTCCCCTACGAGCAGTACTTC

V gene: TRBV7-9
J gene: TRBJ2-7
D gene: TRBD1
clone size: -
CDR3 protein: CASSSRGQITNEQYF
CDR3 DNA: TGTGCCAGCAGCTCCCGGGGACAGATTACCAACGAGCAGTACTTC

V gene: TRBV7-9
J gene: TRBJ2-3
D gene: TRBD2
clone size: -
CDR3 protein: CASSTRSGVFTDTQYF
CDR3 DNA: TGTGCCAGCAGCACACGGAGCGGGGTTTTCACAGATACGCAGTATTTT

V gene: TRBV7-9
J gene: TRBJ1-2
D gene: -
clone size: -
CDR3 protein: CASSSFSVRAPRVGGYTF
CDR3 DNA: TGTGCCAGCAGCTCGTTTTCGGTCAGGGCCCCGCGTGTGGGCGGCTACACCTTC

V gene: TRBV5-4
J gene: TRBJ1-4
D gene: -
clone size: few
CDR3 protein: CASSSQTATNEKLFF
CDR3 DNA: TGTGCCAGCAGCTCTCAGACAGCAACTAATGAAAAACTGTTTTTT

V gene: TRBV6-6
J gene: TRBJ2-7
D gene: TRBD2
clone size: -
CDR3 protein: CASRGGAGGTYEQYF
CDR3 DNA: TGTGCCAGCAGGGGAGGAGCGGGAGGTACTTACGAGCAGTACTTC

V gene: TRBV10-3
J gene: TRBJ2-7
D gene: -
clone size: few
CDR3 protein: CAIPNWMGAFYEQYF
CDR3 DNA: TGTGCCATCCCTAACTGGATGGGGGCTTTCTACGAGCAGTACTTC

V gene: TRBV9
J gene: TRBJ2-7
D gene: -
clone size: -
CDR3 protein: CASSVGESSEQYF
CDR3 DNA: TGTGCCAGCAGCGTAGGAGAATCATCCGAGCAGTACTTC

V gene: TRBV5-1
J gene: TRBJ2-1
D gene: -
clone size: -
CDR3 protein: CASSLTGPTFNEQFF
CDR3 DNA: TGCGCCAGCAGCCTAACCGGGCCGACGTTCAATGAGCAGTTCTTC

V gene: TRBV4-3
J gene: TRBJ2-3
D gene: -
clone size: -
CDR3 protein: CASSQGADYTQYF
CDR3 DNA: TGCGCCAGCAGCCAAGGGGCTGACTATACGCAGTATTTT

V gene: TRBV27
J gene: TRBJ2-7
D gene: -
clone size: -
CDR3 protein: CASSPIAGSYEQYF
CDR3 DNA: TGTGCCAGCAGTCCTATCGCAGGGAGCTACGAGCAGTACTTC

V gene: TRBV5-4
J gene: TRBJ2-5
D gene: TRBD2
clone size: once
CDR3 protein: CASSSGLAGGGETQYF
CDR3 DNA: TGTGCCAGCAGCTCGGGACTAGCGGGAGGTGGAGAGACCCAGTACTTC

V gene: TRBV27
J gene: TRBJ2-7
D gene: -
clone size: -
CDR3 protein: CASSSSGVISYEQYF
CDR3 DNA: TGTGCCAGCAGTTCGTCGGGAGTGATCTCCTACGAGCAGTACTTC

V gene: TRBV7-2
J gene: TRBJ2-7
D gene: -
clone size: -
CDR3 protein: CASSFPAGASFYEQYF
CDR3 DNA: TGTGCCAGCAGCTTCCCGGCCGGAGCCAGCTTCTACGAGCAGTACTTC